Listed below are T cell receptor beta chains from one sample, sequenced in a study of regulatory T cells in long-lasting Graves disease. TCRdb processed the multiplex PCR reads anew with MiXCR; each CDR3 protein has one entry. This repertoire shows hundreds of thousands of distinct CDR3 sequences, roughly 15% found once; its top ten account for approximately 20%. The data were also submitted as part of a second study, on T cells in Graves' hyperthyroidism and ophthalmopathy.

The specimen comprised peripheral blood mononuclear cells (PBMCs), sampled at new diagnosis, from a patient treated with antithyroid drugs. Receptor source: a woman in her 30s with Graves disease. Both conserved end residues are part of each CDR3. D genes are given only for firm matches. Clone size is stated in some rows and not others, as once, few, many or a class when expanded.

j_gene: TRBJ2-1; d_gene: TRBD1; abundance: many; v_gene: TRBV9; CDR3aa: CASSETGGGNEQFF; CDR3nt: TGTGCCAGCAGCGAAACAGGGGGCGGAAATGAGCAGTTCTTC
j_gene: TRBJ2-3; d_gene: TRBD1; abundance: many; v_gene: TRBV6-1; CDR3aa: CASSNPGTGLVEQYF; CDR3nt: TGTGCCAGCAGTAACCCCGGGACAGGGTTGGTCGAGCAGTATTTT
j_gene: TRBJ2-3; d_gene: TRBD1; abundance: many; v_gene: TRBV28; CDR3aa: CASSLGQGTDTQYF; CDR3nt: TGTGCCAGCAGCTTGGGACAGGGCACAGATACGCAGTATTTT
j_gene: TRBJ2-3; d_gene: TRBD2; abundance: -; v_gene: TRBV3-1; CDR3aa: CASSRAGEADTQYF; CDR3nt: TGTGCCAGCAGCAGAGCGGGAGAGGCAGATACGCAGTATTTT
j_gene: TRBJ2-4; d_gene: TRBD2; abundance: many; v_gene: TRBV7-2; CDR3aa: CASSLDSGKNIQYF; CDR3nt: TGTGCCAGCAGCTTAGATAGCGGGAAAAACATTCAGTACTTC
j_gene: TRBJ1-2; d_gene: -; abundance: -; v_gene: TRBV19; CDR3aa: CASRNYGYTF; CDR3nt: TGTGCCAGTAGGAACTATGGCTACACCTTC
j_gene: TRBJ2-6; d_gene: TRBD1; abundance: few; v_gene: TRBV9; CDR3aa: CASSVVDRAGANVLTF; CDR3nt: TGTGCCAGCAGCGTAGTAGACAGGGCTGGGGCCAACGTCCTGACTTTC
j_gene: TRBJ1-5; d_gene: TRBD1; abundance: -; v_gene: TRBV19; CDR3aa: CASSIGGQGYQPQHF; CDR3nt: TGTGCCAGTAGTATAGGGGGACAGGGTTATCAGCCCCAGCATTTT
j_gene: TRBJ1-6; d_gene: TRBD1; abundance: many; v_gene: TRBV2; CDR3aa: CASAGQAYNSPLHF; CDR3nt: TGTGCCAGTGCCGGACAGGCCTATAATTCACCCCTCCACTTT
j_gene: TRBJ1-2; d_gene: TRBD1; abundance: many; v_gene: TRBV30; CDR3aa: CACLGTGYGYTF; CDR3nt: TGTGCCTGTCTCGGGACAGGCTATGGCTACACCTTC
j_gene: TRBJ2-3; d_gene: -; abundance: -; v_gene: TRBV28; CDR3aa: CASSSNAVADTQYF; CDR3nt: TGTGCCAGCAGTTCTAACGCAGTCGCAGATACGCAGTATTTT
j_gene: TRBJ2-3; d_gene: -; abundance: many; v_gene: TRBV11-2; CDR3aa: CASSGRWELITDTQYF; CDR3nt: TGTGCCAGCAGCGGACGATGGGAGCTCATCACAGATACGCAGTATTTT
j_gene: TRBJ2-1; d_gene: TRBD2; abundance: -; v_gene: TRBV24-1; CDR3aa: CATSDPLAGVRGEQFF; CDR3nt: TGTGCCACCAGTGATCCGCTGGCGGGAGTTCGGGGTGAGCAGTTCTTC
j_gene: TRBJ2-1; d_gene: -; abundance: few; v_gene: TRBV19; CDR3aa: CASSATGPDEQFF; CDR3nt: TGTGCCAGTAGTGCCACAGGTCCCGATGAGCAGTTCTTC
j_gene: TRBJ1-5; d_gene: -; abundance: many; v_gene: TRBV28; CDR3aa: CASSFQKGNSNQPQHF; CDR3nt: TGTGCCAGCAGTTTTCAAAAGGGAAATAGCAATCAGCCCCAGCATTTT
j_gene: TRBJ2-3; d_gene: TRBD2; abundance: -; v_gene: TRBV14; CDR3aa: CASSPLAGTDTQYF; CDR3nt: TGTGCCAGCAGCCCACTAGCGGGCACAGATACGCAGTATTTT
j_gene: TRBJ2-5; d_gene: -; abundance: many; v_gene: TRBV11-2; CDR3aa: CASSPGVAVQETQYF; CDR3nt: TGTGCCAGCAGCCCCGGAGTAGCGGTCCAAGAGACCCAGTACTTC
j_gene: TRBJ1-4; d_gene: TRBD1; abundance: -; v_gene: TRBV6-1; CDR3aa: CASRGQGLDERLFF; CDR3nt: TGTGCCAGCAGGGGACAGGGACTCGATGAAAGACTGTTTTTT
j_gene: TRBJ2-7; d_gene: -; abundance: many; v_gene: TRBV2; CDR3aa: CASRGNHKYEQYF; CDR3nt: TGTGCCAGCCGGGGAAATCACAAATACGAGCAGTACTTC
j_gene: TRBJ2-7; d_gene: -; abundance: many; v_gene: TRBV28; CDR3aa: CASSLETRTYEQYF; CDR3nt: TGTGCCAGCAGTCTCGAGACCCGAACCTACGAGCAGTACTTC
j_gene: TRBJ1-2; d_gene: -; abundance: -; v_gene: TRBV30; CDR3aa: CAWSVHGFYGYTF; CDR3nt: TGTGCCTGGAGTGTACATGGATTTTATGGCTACACCTTC
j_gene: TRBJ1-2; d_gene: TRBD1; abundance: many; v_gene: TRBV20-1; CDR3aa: CSALTGGNYGYTF; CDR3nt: TGCAGTGCTCTGACAGGGGGCAACTATGGCTACACCTTC
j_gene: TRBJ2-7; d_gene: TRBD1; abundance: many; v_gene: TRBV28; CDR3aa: CASRGAVGQEASYEQYF; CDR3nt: TGTGCCAGCAGAGGAGCGGTCGGACAGGAGGCCTCCTACGAGCAGTACTTC
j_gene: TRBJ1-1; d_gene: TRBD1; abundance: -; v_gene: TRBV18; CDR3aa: CASSIRDRMNTEASF; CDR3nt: TGTGCCAGCTCAATACGGGACAGAATGAACACTGAAGCTTCCTTT
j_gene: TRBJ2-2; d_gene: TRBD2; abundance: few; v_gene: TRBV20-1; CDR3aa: CSARGASGNTGELFF; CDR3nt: TGCAGTGCTAGAGGGGCTAGCGGGAACACCGGGGAGCTGTTTTTT
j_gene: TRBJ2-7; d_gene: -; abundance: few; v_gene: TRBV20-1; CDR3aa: CSAKEDSYRNEQYF; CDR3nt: TGCAGTGCCAAAGAGGACAGCTATCGAAACGAGCAGTACTTC
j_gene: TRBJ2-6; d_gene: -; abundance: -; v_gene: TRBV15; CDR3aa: CATSRDWDWVVSLAGANVLTF; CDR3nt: TGTGCCACCAGCAGAGATTGGGATTGGGTAGTTTCATTAGCTGGGGCCAACGTCCTGACTTTC
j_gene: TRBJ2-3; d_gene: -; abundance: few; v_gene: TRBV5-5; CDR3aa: CASWYLDTQYF; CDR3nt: TGTGCCAGCTGGTACCTCGATACGCAGTATTTT
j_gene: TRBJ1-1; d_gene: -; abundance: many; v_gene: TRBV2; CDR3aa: CASSEGGGKYTEAFF; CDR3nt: TGTGCCAGCAGTGAAGGTGGGGGCAAGTACACTGAAGCTTTCTTT
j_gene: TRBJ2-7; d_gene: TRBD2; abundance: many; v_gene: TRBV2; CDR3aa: CASSELLAGAYEQYF; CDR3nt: TGTGCCAGCAGTGAATTGCTAGCGGGAGCCTACGAGCAGTACTTC
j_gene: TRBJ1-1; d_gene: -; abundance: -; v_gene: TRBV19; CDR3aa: CASSSVGSGNTEAFF; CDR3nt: TGTGCCAGTAGCTCGGTTGGTTCAGGAAACACTGAAGCTTTCTTT
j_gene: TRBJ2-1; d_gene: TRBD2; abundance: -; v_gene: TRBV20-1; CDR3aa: CSAYQREGLNEQFF; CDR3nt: TGCAGTGCCTACCAAAGGGAGGGCCTCAATGAGCAGTTCTTC
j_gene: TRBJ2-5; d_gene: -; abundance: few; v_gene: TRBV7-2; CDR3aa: CASSLVRLQETQYF; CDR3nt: TGTGCCAGCAGCTTAGTACGACTACAAGAGACCCAGTACTTC
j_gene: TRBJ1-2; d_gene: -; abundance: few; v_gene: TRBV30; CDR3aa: CAWSVWTGGYTF; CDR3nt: TGTGCCTGGAGTGTTTGGACGGGTGGCTACACCTTC
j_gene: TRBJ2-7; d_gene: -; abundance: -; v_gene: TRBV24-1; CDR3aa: CATSGTGSHEQYF; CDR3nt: TGTGCCACCAGTGGCACAGGTAGCCACGAGCAGTACTTC
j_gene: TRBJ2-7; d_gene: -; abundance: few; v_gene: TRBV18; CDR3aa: CASSHQANPSYEQYF; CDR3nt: TGTGCCAGCTCACACCAGGCCAACCCCTCCTACGAGCAGTACTTC
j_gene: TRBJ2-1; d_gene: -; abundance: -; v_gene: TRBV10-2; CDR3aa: CASSVGGYNEQFF; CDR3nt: TGCGCCAGCAGTGTCGGGGGTTACAATGAGCAGTTCTTC
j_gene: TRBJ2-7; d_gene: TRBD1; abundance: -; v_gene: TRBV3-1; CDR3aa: CASSKGQPYEQYF; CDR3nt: TGTGCCAGCAGCAAGGGACAGCCCTACGAGCAGTACTTC
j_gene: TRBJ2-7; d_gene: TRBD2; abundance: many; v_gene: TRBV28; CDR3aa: CASSFDLAGGGEQYF; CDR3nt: TGTGCCAGCAGTTTTGACCTAGCGGGAGGTGGTGAGCAGTACTTC
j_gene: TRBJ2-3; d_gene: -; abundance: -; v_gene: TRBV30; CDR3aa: CAWSELGTQYF; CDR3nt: TGTGCCTGGAGTGAGTTGGGTACGCAGTATTTT
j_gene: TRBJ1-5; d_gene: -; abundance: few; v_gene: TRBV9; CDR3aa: CASSAAGTQPQHF; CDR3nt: TGTGCCAGCAGTGCCGCAGGGACTCAGCCCCAGCATTTT
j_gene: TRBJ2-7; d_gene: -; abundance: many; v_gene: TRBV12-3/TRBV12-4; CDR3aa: CASSLALGRTPQAYEQYF; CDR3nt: TGTGCCAGCAGTTTAGCGCTGGGGAGGACACCCCAAGCCTACGAGCAGTACTTC
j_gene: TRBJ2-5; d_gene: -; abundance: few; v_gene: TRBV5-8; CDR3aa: CASSFRPRETQYF; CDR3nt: TGTGCCAGCAGCTTTCGGCCACGGGAGACCCAGTACTTC